Shown below are 15 T cell receptor beta chains from a single sample sequenced in a study of CD8+CD57+ T cells in acquired aplastic anemia. Profiling of TCR beta VDJ combinations and CDR3 sequences used genomic DNA as template. TCRdb redid the calling of the reads with MiXCR, one entry per CDR3 protein. The sample consists of around 170,000 distinct CDR3 sequences, 50% to 75% of them appearing once. The specimen sequenced was sorted CD4+, CD8+, or CD8+CD57+ T cells (not recorded which) from PBMCs. All receptors come from a human donor in good health.

This clonotype was seen ten or more times. This chain joins TRBV5-8 and TRBJ2-1; D possibly corresponds to TRBD2 (5 bases). In germline, CDR1 is SGHTS, CDR2 YDEGEE. The germline V and J ends were trimmed by 6 bases and 7 bases, with 14 bases remaining between them. The length of the CDR3 is 13 residues. CDR3 bases: TGTGCCAGCAACACCCCGGAGGTTAATGAGCAGTTCTTC. Translating gives CASNTPEVNEQFF.

This chain links TRBV7-2 with TRBJ2-1, with TRBD2 matching over 7 bases. Germline V CDR1 and CDR2: SGHTA, FQGNSA. The CDR3 covers 15 residues. J lost 5 bases, V lost 2 bases, and 6 bases had no gene match. CDR3: CASSLYNRGDNEQFF. DNA for the CDR3: TGTGCCAGCAGCTTATACAACCGGGGGGACAATGAGCAGTTCTTC.

The J gene is TRBJ2-7, the V gene TRBV20-1, with 7 bases aligning to TRBD2. CDR3 length equals 13 residues. Germline CDR1 and CDR2: DFQATT and SNEGSKA (reference sequence). J gave up 1 base and V 5 bases, and 5 bases lay outside the gene matches. The CDR3 sequence: CSARTSLSYEQYF. CDR3 DNA: TGCAGTGCTCGGACTAGTCTATCCTACGAGCAGTACTTC.

This clonotype was picked up many times. For the CDR3, the DNA is TGTGCCAGCAGTTCGTCTTACTACGAGCAGTACTTC. It yields the protein CASSSSYYEQYF. The rearrangement links TRBV6-6 to TRBJ2-7, with D unclear. Trimming left V 4 bases short and J 3 bases short, with 7 bases between. CDR1 MNHNY and CDR2 SVGAGI come from the germline V gene (reference sequence). The CDR3 length is 12 residues.

This rearrangement joins TRBV12-3 or TRBV12-4 to TRBJ2-3; 10 bases line up with TRBD2. V shed 5 bases and J 5 bases; nucleotides not matched to a gene: 13. The CDR3 covers 17 residues. The DNA of the CDR3 is TGTGCCAGCAGTCCCAGACTAGCGGGTTGGAGCGAAGATACGCAGTATTTT. Its translation: CASSPRLAGWSEDTQYF.

The J gene is TRBJ2-7, the V gene TRBV12-3 or TRBV12-4; the match to TRBD1 covers 7 bases. CDR3 length: 13 residues. V shed 4 bases, J shed 3 bases, and the junction held 3 bases outside the gene matches. CDR3 nucleotide sequence: TGTGCCAGCAGTTCCGGACAGGACTACGAGCAGTACTTC. This encodes CASSSGQDYEQYF.

V gene TRBV20-1 combines with J gene TRBJ1-5, with D possibly being TRBD1 (6 bases). Germline CDR1 reads DFQATT; CDR2 reads SNEGSKA (reference sequence). CDR3 length: 16 residues. V was pared by 2 bases and J by 6 bases, with 20 bases between. The CDR3 loop reads CSARSAIRGDGQPQHF. The CDR3 nucleotides read TGCAGTGCTAGATCCGCAATCAGGGGTGACGGTCAGCCCCAGCATTTT.

This rearrangement joins TRBV19 to TRBJ1-5; D not resolved. Between the trimmed V and J ends, which lost 4 bases and 4 bases, there was a span of 17 bases. CDR3 size: 16 residues. Germline CDR1 LNHDA, CDR2 SQIVND (reference sequence). The CDR3 sequence is CASSRSLQYSNQPQHF. The CDR3 DNA sequence: TGTGCCAGTAGTAGGAGTCTACAGTACTCAAATCAGCCCCAGCATTTT.

The V call is TRBV7-6, the J call TRBJ2-3; TRBD2 agrees at 10 bases. V shed 3 bases, J shed 3 bases, and the junction held 6 bases outside the gene matches. CDR1 is SGHVS and CDR2 is FNYEAQ in the germline V gene. This CDR3 region has 16 residues. The CDR3 sequence: CASSFISGRRTDTQYF. CDR3 DNA: TGTGCCAGCAGCTTCATTAGCGGGAGGAGAACAGATACGCAGTATTTT. The full variable domain, rest sourced from reference TRBV7-6 and TRBJ2-3, is GAGVSQSPRYKVTKRGQDVALRCDPISGHVSLYWYRQALGQGPEFLTYFNYEAQQDKSGLPNDRFSAERPEGSISTLTIQRTEQRDSAMYRCASSFISGRRTDTQYFGPGTRLTVL.

A note on this clonotype: A much larger clone differs by one base, so this may be a read error. The V gene is TRBV19, the J gene TRBJ2-1, with 8 nucleotides matching TRBD2. CDR3 length: 15 residues. CDR1 and CDR2 from the germline V gene are LNHDA and SQIVND (reference sequence). Written as DNA, the CDR3 is TGTGCCAGTAGTATCAGCGGGAGCCCCTACAATGAGCAGCTCTTC. Amino acid sequence: CASSISGSPYNEQLF.

The V and J genes are TRBV12-3 or TRBV12-4 and TRBJ2-2; either TRBD1 or TRBD2 may fit D (6 bases each). Trimming stripped 7 bases from V and 2 bases from J, with 14 bases between. CDR3 size: 15 residues. The CDR3 nucleotides read TGTGCCAGCAAGGCACAGGGACTCAACACCGGGGAGCTGTTTTTT. Its translation: CASKAQGLNTGELFF.

The chain couples TRBV4-1 to TRBJ2-7; possible D gene TRBD1, 5 bases. CDR1 MGHRA and CDR2 YSYEKL come from the germline V gene. V shed 0 bases and J shed 4 bases, with 10 bases lying between them. The CDR3 consists of 14 residues. The CDR3 nucleotides are TGCGCCAGCAGCCAAGAGCAGGGCCCATACGAGCAGTACTTC. This translates into CASSQEQGPYEQYF.

There are a few counts of this clonotype. J is TRBJ2-3 and V is TRBV7-8; 15 nucleotides agree with TRBD2. V shed 5 bases, J shed 0 bases, and the junction held 12 bases outside the gene matches. The CDR3 is made up of 20 amino acids. Germline V gene data show CDR1 as SGHVS and CDR2 as FQNEAQ. The CDR3 loop reads CASSHLRTSGRDSSTDTQYF. For the CDR3, the DNA is TGTGCCAGCAGCCACCTCCGGACTAGCGGGAGGGACTCTAGCACAGATACGCAGTATTTT.

This clonotype occurred a few times. The chain combines TRBV7-3 with TRBJ2-3; perhaps TRBD2 as D (6 bases). The V gene's germline CDR1 is SGHTA and CDR2 FQGTGA. This CDR3 contains 15 residues. The germline V and J ends were trimmed by 5 bases and 11 bases, with 23 bases remaining between them. CDR3 sequence reads: CASSQGWRARDEQYF. Written as DNA, the CDR3 is TGTGCCAGCAGCCAAGGATGGAGGGCTCGAGATGAGCAGTATTTT.

In the case of this clonotype: One end of the junction varies from germline; a read error may be responsible. This chain connects TRBV7-7 to TRBJ1-1; D might be TRBD1 (5 bases). Per germline, CDR1 SSHAT and CDR2 FNYEAQ (reference sequence). CDR3 length: 16 residues. The CDR3 reads CASSSRGEELNTEAFF. CDR3 DNA: TGTGCTAGCAGCTCCCGGGGGGAAGAATTGAACACTGAAGCTTTCTTT.